Below, 32 T cell receptor beta chains from the same sample are listed, as sequenced in a study of T-cell reconstitution after alpha-beta-depleted transplantation in children. Preparation of the TCRbeta library used unique molecular identifiers. TCRdb analysed the PCR reads with MiXCR anew, one entry per CDR3 protein. The sample contains about 610,000 distinct CDR3 sequences, about 11% of which appear only once. Sequencing used PBMCs from the stem cell graft donor, obtained from the stem cell graft. These receptors all stem from a human donor who donated a stem cell graft to a child with acute myeloid leukemia.

This clonotype was counted a few times. This chain links TRBV9 with TRBJ2-3; D is possibly TRBD2 (5 bases). Germline CDR1 SGDLS, CDR2 YYNGEE. The CDR3 totals 16 residues. V was shortened by 0 bases and J by 2 bases, with 13 bases between the two germline ends. CDR3 DNA sequence: TGTGCCAGCAGCGTAGCTGGTCCGGGGTCCACAGATACGCAGTATTTT. It is translated as CASSVAGPGSTDTQYF.

The table lists this clonotype with many counts. The V call is TRBV29-1, the J call TRBJ2-1; 9 bases match TRBD2. CDR1 SQVTM and CDR2 ANQGSEA come from the germline V gene. The CDR3 extends over 16 amino acids. V was clipped by 4 bases and J by 0 bases; unmatched bases: 7. The CDR3 here is CSVGLAVKSSYNEQFF. In nucleotides, the CDR3 is TGCAGCGTTGGACTAGCGGTTAAGAGCTCCTACAATGAGCAGTTCTTC.

V gene TRBV30 combines with J gene TRBJ2-2, with D perhaps assigned TRBD1 or TRBD2 (6 bases each). This CDR3 region has 13 residues. The germline V and J ends were trimmed by 0 bases and 7 bases, with 9 bases remaining between them. Germline CDR1 GTSNPN, CDR2 SVGIG (reference sequence). CDR3 nucleotide sequence: TGTGCCTGGAGTGTCGGAGGGGGCGGGGAGCTGTTTTTT. This codes for CAWSVGGGGELFF.

The chain carries TRBV20-1 and TRBJ2-6; TRBD1 matches 9 bases. Unmatched junction bases numbered 10, after V lost 3 bases and J lost 4 bases. The length of the CDR3 is 17 residues. The germline gives CDR1 DFQATT, CDR2 SNEGSKA (reference sequence). In DNA form, the CDR3 reads TGCAGTGCTAGTCTTGGACAGGGGATGACAGGGGCCAACGTCCTGACTTTC. It translates to CSASLGQGMTGANVLTF.

J is TRBJ1-3 and V is TRBV4-3; perhaps TRBD1 as D (6 bases). The germline V gene has CDR1 LGHNA and CDR2 YSLEER. This CDR3 contains 16 residues. Trimming pared 0 bases from V and 0 bases from J, leaving 9 bases between. The CDR3 here is CASSQDTGLSGNTIYF. CDR3 in DNA: TGCGCCAGCAGCCAAGATACAGGGCTCTCTGGAAACACCATATATTTT.

This clonotype occurred a few times. The chain uses TRBV5-1 and TRBJ2-7; possibly TRBD1 or TRBD2 for D (6 bases each). Deletions cut 1 base from V and 3 bases from J, with 17 bases between. Germline V gene sequence: CDR1 SGHRS, CDR2 YFSETQ. This CDR3 contains 16 residues. The chain's CDR3 is CASSLSGGGDFYEQYF. As DNA, the CDR3 is TGCGCCAGCAGCTTGAGCGGAGGGGGAGATTTCTACGAGCAGTACTTC.

This clonotype was recorded many times. The chain uses TRBV5-1 and TRBJ2-7; a weak D match, TRBD2 (6 bases). The CDR3 runs 15 residues. With 3 bases removed from V and 4 bases from J, the gap between germline ends came to 17 bases. CDR1 is SGHRS and CDR2 is YFSETQ in the germline V gene. CDR3 coding DNA: TGCGCCAGCAGCTCCCTCGGGGACTCCTCATACGAGCAGTACTTC. Its protein is CASSSLGDSSYEQYF.

This clonotype has at least ten counts. The rearrangement links TRBV4-1 to TRBJ2-7, with 8 bases lining up with TRBD1. With V trimmed by 4 bases and J by 5 bases, 7 bases remained unmatched. The CDR3 spans 14 residues. CDR1 MGHRA and CDR2 YSYEKL come from the germline V gene. Written as DNA, the CDR3 is TGCGCCAGCAGCCTTTGGACAGGGCGGGACGAGCAGTACTTC. This sequence encodes CASSLWTGRDEQYF.

A few counts support this clonotype. V is TRBV29-1 and J is TRBJ2-1, with D tentatively TRBD2 (6 bases). The CDR3 contains 13 residues. CDR1 is SQVTM, CDR2 ANQGSEA, per germline. V lost 0 bases and J lost 9, with 12 bases in between. In DNA, the CDR3 is TGCAGCGTTGAAGAGGACTATCGTGGTGAGCAGTTCTTC. This encodes CSVEEDYRGEQFF.

This clonotype was observed a handful of times. The chain uses TRBV5-1 and TRBJ1-1, with D hard to call. Germline V gene lookup returns CDR1 SGHRS and CDR2 YFSETQ. The CDR3 has 15 residues. The ends were cut back, 0 bases at V and 0 bases at J, with 9 bases in the middle. CDR3 loop: CASSLVGRLNTEAFF. DNA of the CDR3: TGCGCCAGCAGCTTGGTTGGCAGGCTGAACACTGAAGCTTTCTTT.

This clonotype was counted at least ten times. This rearrangement joins TRBV7-9 to TRBJ2-3; D is unresolved. This CDR3 comprises 15 residues. Germline assignment: CDR1 SEHNR and CDR2 FQNEAQ (reference sequence). Trimming removed 1 base from V and 5 bases from J, with 13 bases in between. The CDR3 DNA reads TGTGCCAGCAGCTTAGGGCCTCTCTCCGGAGATACGCAGTATTTT. Its translation is CASSLGPLSGDTQYF.

This clonotype was counted only a few times. V gene TRBV20-1 combines with J gene TRBJ2-7, with 10 bases lining up with TRBD2. With 5 bases clipped from V and 5 bases from J, the junction kept 9 bases outside the gene matches. Germline-derived CDR1 and CDR2 are DFQATT and SNEGSKA (reference sequence). This CDR3 is 14 amino acids long. As DNA, the CDR3 is TGCAGTGCTTTCGAGCGGGAGGGTGGGAACGAGCAGTACTTC. Amino acids: CSAFEREGGNEQYF.

The V gene is TRBV7-2, the J gene TRBJ2-7; 10 positions agree with TRBD2. Germline V gene lookup returns CDR1 SGHTA and CDR2 FQGNSA. This CDR3 spans 17 amino acids. V lost 2 bases and J lost 1; bases outside the gene matches: 8. The CDR3 nucleotides read TGTGCCAGCAGCTTATCCAGCGGGAGGGGGGGATCCTACGAGCAGTACTTC. Protein product: CASSLSSGRGGSYEQYF.

This clonotype was counted many times. V usage is TRBV20-1 and J usage is TRBJ2-1, with D hard to call. The CDR3 is 11 residues long. The V end lost 1 base, the J end lost 8 bases, and 6 bases lay between the germline ends. Per germline, CDR1 DFQATT and CDR2 SNEGSKA (reference sequence). Written as DNA, the CDR3 is TGCAGTGCTAGAGGAGGCTATGAGCAGTTCTTC. This gives the protein CSARGGYEQFF.

The chain recombines TRBV5-1 with TRBJ2-7; a possible D gene is TRBD1 (6 bases). CDR3 length: 15 residues. Per germline, CDR1 SGHRS and CDR2 YFSETQ. The germline V and J ends were trimmed by 0 bases and 2 bases, with 12 bases remaining between them. CDR3 region: CASSLGTASTYEQYF. The CDR3 nucleotides read TGCGCCAGCAGCTTGGGGACAGCTTCGACCTACGAGCAGTACTTC.

The rearrangement links TRBV30 to TRBJ2-6; no firm D call. V was shortened by 3 bases and J by 2 bases, with 11 bases between the two germline ends. The CDR3 is 15 residues long. CDR1 GTSNPN and CDR2 SVGIG come from the germline V gene (reference sequence). The CDR3, as DNA: TGTGCCTGGAGCGGGTGGGCCACTGGGGCCAACGTCCTGACTTTC. Protein product: CAWSGWATGANVLTF. Full variable domain (missing parts from reference TRBV30 and TRBJ2-6): SQTIHQWPATLVQPVGSPLSLECTVEGTSNPNLYWYRQAAGRGLQLLFYSVGIGQISSEVPQNLSASRPQDRQFILSSKKLLLSDSGFYLCAWSGWATGANVLTFGAGSRLTVL.

This clonotype was recorded many times. At one of its ends the junction is not consistent with the germline gene, which may arise from a read error. This chain uses TRBV5-1 with TRBJ1-1, with 7 nucleotides matching TRBD1. Germline-derived CDR1 and CDR2 are SGHRS and YFSETQ. This CDR3 is 13 amino acids long. CDR3 loop: CASSLGGETEAFF. The CDR3 DNA sequence: TGTGCCAGCAGCCTAGGGGGCGAGACTGAAGCTTTCTTT.

Ten or more counts support this clonotype. The V and J genes are TRBV20-1 and TRBJ2-7, with D hard to call. V lost 3 bases and J 5 bases, leaving 14 bases between the germline ends. There are 13 residues in the CDR3. The germline gives CDR1 DFQATT, CDR2 SNEGSKA (reference sequence). The CDR3 loop reads CSARRGPRDEQYF. The CDR3 nucleotides are TGCAGTGCTAGGCGAGGACCAAGGGACGAGCAGTACTTC.

This clonotype showed up many times. V is TRBV3-1 and J is TRBJ1-1, with D uncertain. The CDR3 is made up of 14 amino acids. The germline V gene has CDR1 LGHDT and CDR2 YNNKEL (reference sequence). The ends were cut back, 3 bases at V and 0 bases at J, with 8 bases in the middle. As DNA, the CDR3 is TGTGCCAGCAGCCAGGGCAGAATGAACACTGAAGCTTTCTTT. It codes for CASSQGRMNTEAFF.

This clonotype was detected a few times. The J gene is TRBJ2-1, the V gene TRBV29-1; the D gene is possibly TRBD2 (5 bases). The germline CDR1 and CDR2 sequences are SQVTM and ANQGSEA. The CDR3 extends over 13 amino acids. With 6 bases removed from V and 4 bases from J, the gap between germline ends came to 13 bases. The CDR3 is CSVRTQLYNEQFF. The CDR3 nucleotides are TGCAGCGTACGGACTCAGCTTTACAATGAGCAGTTCTTC.

V is TRBV20-1 and J is TRBJ2-1; 9 bases fit TRBD2. Unmatched junction bases numbered 8, after V lost 5 bases and J lost 9 bases. The CDR3 totals 13 residues. Looked up from germline, CDR1 is DFQATT and CDR2 is SNEGSKA (reference sequence). The CDR3 nucleotides read TGCAGTGCTGGGCCGGTTAGCGGGGGTGAGCAGTTCTTC. This codes for CSAGPVSGGEQFF.

CDR3 nucleotide sequence: TGTGCCAGCAGCCTACGGGGGGGGCCCTCCTACGAGCAGTACTTC. Its translation: CASSLRGGPSYEQYF. This chain links TRBV6-1 with TRBJ2-7; the match to TRBD2 covers 8 bases. This CDR3 spans 15 amino acids. With 6 bases clipped from V and 0 bases from J, the junction kept 7 bases outside the gene matches. The V gene's germline CDR1 is MNHNS and CDR2 SASEGT.

This clonotype has only a few counts. This chain joins TRBV28 and TRBJ2-7, with D perhaps matching TRBD2 (6 bases). V was pared by 2 bases and J by 0 bases, with 11 bases between. This CDR3 has 15 residues. CDR1 and CDR2 from the germline V gene are MDHEN and SYDVKM. CDR3 nucleotides: TGTGCCAGCAGTTTAAGTGCGGGGTACTCCTACGAGCAGTACTTC. Amino acids: CASSLSAGYSYEQYF.

This clonotype occurred many times. Here the CDR3 reads CASSYSFGGGRLNTEAFF. CDR3 in DNA: TGTGCCAGCAGTTACTCGTTTGGGGGAGGGCGGCTGAACACTGAAGCTTTCTTT. The gene calls are TRBV6-5 and TRBJ1-1; D may be TRBD1 (5 bases). V was cut by 0 bases and J by 0 bases, with 17 bases left in between. CDR3 length: 18 amino acids. Germline CDR1 reads MNHEY; CDR2 reads SVGAGI.

Only a few counts were recorded for this clonotype. The chain links TRBV10-3 to TRBJ1-2, with D uncertain. Germline loops: CDR1 ENHRY, CDR2 SYGVKD. This CDR3 comprises 15 residues. V dropped 6 bases and J dropped 7 bases, with 21 bases sitting between them. CDR3 amino acids: CAISPGGGSIIGYTF. The CDR3 nucleotides read TGTGCCATCAGCCCGGGCGGCGGGTCGATAATTGGCTACACCTTC.

This clonotype was detected ten times or more. The chain couples TRBV28 to TRBJ2-7, with 10 bases matching TRBD1. Germline CDR1 MDHEN, CDR2 SYDVKM. The CDR3 is made up of 14 amino acids. With 5 bases clipped from V and 3 bases from J, the junction kept 4 bases outside the gene matches. The CDR3: CASSPGDRGYEQYF. The CDR3 region has the DNA TGTGCCAGCAGTCCGGGGGACAGGGGCTACGAGCAGTACTTC.

The V and J genes are TRBV20-1 and TRBJ2-5; 9 nucleotides line up with TRBD2. This CDR3 contains 15 residues. Per the germline V gene, CDR1 is DFQATT and CDR2 is SNEGSKA (reference sequence). V lost 5 bases and J lost 5; bases outside the gene matches: 12. Written as DNA, the CDR3 is TGCAGTGCTCCGAGCGGTAGCGGGAGTAGGGAGACCCAGTACTTC. Amino acids: CSAPSGSGSRETQYF.

This clonotype was seen a handful of times. The rearrangement links TRBV20-1 to TRBJ2-1, with TRBD2 identical over 12 bases. The CDR3 runs to 15 residues. Trimming took 0 bases from V and 7 from J; bases not matched to a gene: 4. Per germline, CDR1 DFQATT and CDR2 SNEGSKA (reference sequence). Here the CDR3 reads CSARDALAGGNEQFF. The CDR3 bases are TGCAGTGCTAGAGATGCTCTAGCGGGAGGGAATGAGCAGTTCTTC.

The chain's CDR3 is CASSLEVRGLIGAKNIQYF. Written as DNA, the CDR3 is TGTGCCAGCAGCTTAGAGGTCAGGGGGCTGATTGGAGCCAAAAACATTCAGTACTTC. This chain links TRBV11-2 with TRBJ2-4; 8 positions agree with TRBD1. The length of the CDR3 is 19 residues. J gave up 0 bases and V 0 bases, and 10 bases lay outside the gene matches. Germline CDR1 is SGHAT and CDR2 is FQNNGV.

The J gene is TRBJ2-5, the V gene TRBV12-3 or TRBV12-4, with 7 bases fitting TRBD1. This CDR3 is built from 16 residues. V gave up 5 bases and J gave up 0 bases; unmatched junction bases: 9. The CDR3 coding sequence is TGTGCCAGCAGTCATGACACGGGACAGCACCAAGAGACCCAGTACTTC. It codes for CASSHDTGQHQETQYF.

This clonotype was found a few times. This chain connects TRBV9 to TRBJ2-4, with 7 bases identical to TRBD2. Trimming removed 0 bases from V and 5 bases from J; junction bases left unmatched: 2. This CDR3 is built from 14 residues. CDR1 is SGDLS and CDR2 is YYNGEE in the germline V gene. This CDR3 reads CASSVGGGENIQYF. CDR3 nucleotide sequence: TGTGCCAGCAGCGTAGGTGGGGGGGAAAACATTCAGTACTTC.

The genes are TRBV27 and TRBJ2-2, with 7 bases that match TRBD2. The germline CDR1 and CDR2 sequences are MNHEY and SMNVEV (reference sequence). CDR3 length: 13 amino acids. The junction had 1 base not matched to a gene; V was cut back by 6 bases and J by 3 bases. The CDR3 bases are TGTGCCAGCAGGACTAGCCACACCGGGGAGCTGTTTTTT. This gives the protein CASRTSHTGELFF.